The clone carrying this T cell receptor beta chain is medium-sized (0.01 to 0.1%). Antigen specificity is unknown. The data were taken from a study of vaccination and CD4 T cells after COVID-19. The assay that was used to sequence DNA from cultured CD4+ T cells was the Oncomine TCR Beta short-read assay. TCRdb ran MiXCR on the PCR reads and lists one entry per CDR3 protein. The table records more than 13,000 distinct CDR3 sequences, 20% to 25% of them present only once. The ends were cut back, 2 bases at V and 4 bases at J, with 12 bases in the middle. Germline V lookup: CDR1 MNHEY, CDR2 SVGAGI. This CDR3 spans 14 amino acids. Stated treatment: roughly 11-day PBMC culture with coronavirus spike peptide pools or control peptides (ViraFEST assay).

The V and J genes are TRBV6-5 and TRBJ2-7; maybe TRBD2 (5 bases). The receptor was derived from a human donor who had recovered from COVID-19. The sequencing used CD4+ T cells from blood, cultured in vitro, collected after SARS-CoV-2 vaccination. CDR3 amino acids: CASSYGLSRYEQYF. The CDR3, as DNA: TGTGCCAGCAGTTACGGACTCAGCAGGTACGAGCAGTACTTC.